Sequencing of this T cell receptor (beta chain) was carried out in a study of CD8+CD57+ T cells in acquired aplastic anemia. Study results and limitations: Significance was not reached for CD8+ Simpson's diversity between patients and controls. In common between the patients and the controls were approximately 30 CD8+ CDR3 sequences.

As for this clonotype: Its specificity is not known.

Sequencing involved patients with CD8+CD57+ cell expansion previously shown by flow cytometry. TCR beta VDJ and CDR3 profiles were obtained from a genomic DNA template. TCRdb re-called the reads with MiXCR, one entry per CDR3 protein. The sample lists a few hundred thousand distinct CDR3 sequences; approximately 82% were seen once. Germline V CDR1 and CDR2: SGHAT, FQNNGV. Between the trimmed V and J ends, which lost 3 bases and 2 bases, there was a span of 8 bases. The CDR3 is 13 residues long. Sequenced: sorted CD4+, CD8+, or CD8+CD57+ T cells (not recorded which) from PBMCs. This TCR derives from a human donor with aplastic anemia. The V and J genes are TRBV11-2 and TRBJ2-7; D is perhaps TRBD1 (5 bases). The CDR3 loop reads CASSFDRAYEQYF. In DNA form, the CDR3 reads TGTGCCAGCAGCTTCGACAGAGCCTACGAGCAGTACTTC.